The source of this T cell receptor (beta chain) is a study of blood T cell repertoires in COVID-19. Study as a whole: Italy, Spain and the United States were the sources of the convalescent and acute COVID-19 samples. Sample material is recorded as cDNA or gDNA derived from T cells, B-cell-depleted T cells, or PBMCs.

Germline CDR1 is SGHRS and CDR2 is YFSETQ. The CDR3 loop spans 14 amino acids. Trimming pared 5 bases from V and 2 bases from J, leaving 12 bases between. Per the original methods: Estimated nucleated cell counts came from reference gene primer amplification. Sequencing was performed with immunoSEQ multiplex PCR; in TCRdb, only in-frame clones are kept and a portion is missing. The V and J calls and clone size come from that table; D and trimming were worked out from the DNA. The table includes approximately 110,000 clones, approximately 85% detected once. This sequence joins TRBV5-1 and TRBJ2-3, with D possibly TRBD1 on 6 matching bases. Sequencing was done on a sample of peripheral blood. The source of this sequence is a man aged 40-49 years with acute or convalescent COVID-19. CDR3 in amino acids: CASREGQPTDTQYF. Written as DNA, the CDR3 is TGCGCCAGCAGGGAAGGACAGCCCACAGATACGCAGTATTTT.